The rows below give T cell receptor beta chains drawn from one sample of a study of blood T cell repertoires in COVID-19. Clones were sequenced by immunoSEQ multiplex PCR, and TCRdb holds only the in-frame ones, with some missing. Of about 400,000 clones listed, about nine tenths are singletons. Sequencing was performed on PBMCs or T cells enriched from blood (not recorded which). These receptors were collected from a woman between 25 and 40 years old who had recovered from COVID-19. CDR3s include the opening cysteine and the closing phenylalanine or tryptophan. A D gene is named only where the DNA matches it firmly. A row's size may be missing; if present it is once, few, many or a size class.

TRBJ1-2 NA NA TRBV9 CASSVGQNYGYTF TGTGCCAGCAGCGTAGGACAGAACTATGGCTACACCTTC
TRBJ1-4 NA TRBD1 TRBV27 CASRSGQGNEKLFF TGTGCCAGCAGGTCGGGACAGGGGAATGAAAAACTGTTTTTT
TRBJ2-7 NA NA TRBV5-1 CASSLGGTVPSYEQYF TGCGCCAGCAGCTTGGGAGGCACGGTCCCCTCCTACGAGCAGTACTTC
TRBJ1-6 NA TRBD1 TRBV4-3 CASSQRTRGDNSPLHF TGCGCCAGCAGCCAAAGAACCAGGGGGGATAATTCACCCCTCCACTTT
TRBJ2-2 NA TRBD2 TRBV19 CASCPAGGRTGELFF TGTGCCAGTTGTCCGGCGGGGGGTCGCACCGGGGAGCTGTTTTTT
TRBJ1-2 NA TRBD1 TRBV19 CASKGTDLRANYGYTF TGTGCCAGTAAGGGGACAGACCTACGAGCTAACTATGGCTACACCTTC
TRBJ1-2 NA TRBD1 TRBV7-2 CASSLGQGLYGYTF TGTGCCAGCAGCTTGGGACAGGGGCTCTATGGCTACACCTTC
TRBJ1-5 NA NA TRBV12-5 CASATDWQGPNQPQHF TGTGCTAGTGCCACCGACTGGCAGGGTCCCAATCAGCCCCAGCATTTT
TRBJ1-1 NA TRBD1 TRBV5-1 CASSMTGMNTEAFF TGCGCCAGCAGCATGACAGGGATGAACACTGAAGCTTTCTTT
TRBJ1-6 few NA TRBV2 CASSDEGSYNSPLHF TGTGCCAGCAGTGACGAGGGTTCCTATAATTCACCCCTCCACTTT